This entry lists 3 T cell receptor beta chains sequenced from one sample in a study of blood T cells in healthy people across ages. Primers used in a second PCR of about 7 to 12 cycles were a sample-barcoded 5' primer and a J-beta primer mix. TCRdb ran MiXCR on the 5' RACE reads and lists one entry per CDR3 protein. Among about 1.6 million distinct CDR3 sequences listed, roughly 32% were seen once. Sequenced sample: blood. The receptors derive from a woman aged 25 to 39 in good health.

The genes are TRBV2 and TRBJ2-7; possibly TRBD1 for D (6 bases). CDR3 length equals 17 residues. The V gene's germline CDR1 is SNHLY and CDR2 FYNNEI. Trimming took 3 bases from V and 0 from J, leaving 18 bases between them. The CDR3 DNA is TGTGCCAGCAGTGATAAGACCCGGGACACACTCTCCTACGAGCAGTACTTC. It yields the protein CASSDKTRDTLSYEQYF.

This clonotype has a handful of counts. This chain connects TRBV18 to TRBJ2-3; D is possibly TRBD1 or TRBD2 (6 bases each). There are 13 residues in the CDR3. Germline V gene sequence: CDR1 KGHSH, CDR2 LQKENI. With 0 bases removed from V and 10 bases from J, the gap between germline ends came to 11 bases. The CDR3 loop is CASSPPSGEAQYF. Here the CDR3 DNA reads TGTGCCAGCTCACCACCCTCAGGGGAGGCGCAGTATTTT.

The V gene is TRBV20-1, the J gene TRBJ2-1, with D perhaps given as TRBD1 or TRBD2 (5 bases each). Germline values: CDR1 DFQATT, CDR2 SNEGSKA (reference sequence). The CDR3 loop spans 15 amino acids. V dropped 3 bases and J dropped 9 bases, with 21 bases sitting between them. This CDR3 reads CSARSRGRVWGEQFF. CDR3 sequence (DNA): TGCAGTGCTAGGTCTCGGGGCAGGGTTTGGGGTGAGCAGTTCTTC.